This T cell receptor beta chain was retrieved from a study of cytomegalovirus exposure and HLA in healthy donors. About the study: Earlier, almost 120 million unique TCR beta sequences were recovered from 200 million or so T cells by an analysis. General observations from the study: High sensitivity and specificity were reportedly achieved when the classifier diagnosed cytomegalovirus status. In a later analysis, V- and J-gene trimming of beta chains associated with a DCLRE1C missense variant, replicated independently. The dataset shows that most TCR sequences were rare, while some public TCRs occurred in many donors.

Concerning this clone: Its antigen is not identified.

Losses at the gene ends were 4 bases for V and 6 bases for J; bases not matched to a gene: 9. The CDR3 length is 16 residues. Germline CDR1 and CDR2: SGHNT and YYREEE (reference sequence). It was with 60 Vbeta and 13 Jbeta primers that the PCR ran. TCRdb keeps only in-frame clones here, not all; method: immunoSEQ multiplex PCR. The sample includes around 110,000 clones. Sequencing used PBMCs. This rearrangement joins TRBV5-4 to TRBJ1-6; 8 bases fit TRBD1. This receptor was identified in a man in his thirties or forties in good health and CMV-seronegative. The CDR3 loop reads CASSTDRGPINSPLHF. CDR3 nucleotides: TGTGCCAGCAGCACTGACAGGGGACCTATTAATTCACCCCTCCACTTT.